This T cell receptor beta chain emerged from a study of blood T cell repertoires in COVID-19. Whole-study context: The United States, Italy and Spain provided the acute and convalescent COVID-19 samples.

In the study's own analysis: For nucleated cells, counts were estimated from reference gene primer amplification. Produced via immunoSEQ multiplex PCR; TCRdb's table is partial and in-frame only. V and J calls and clone size are copied from that table; D and trimming were computed from the DNA. The sample carries about 150,000 clones, 65% to 85% recorded once. Germline values: CDR1 KGHDR, CDR2 SFDVKD. V shed 4 bases and J 4 bases; nucleotides not matched to a gene: 4. There are 14 residues in the CDR3. The gene calls are TRBV24-1 and TRBJ2-5; 8 bases are shared with TRBD1. The TCR was taken from a woman in her fifties or sixties with acute or convalescent COVID-19. The sample consisted of peripheral blood. The CDR3 spells CATSETGVAETQYF. The CDR3 nucleotides are TGTGCCACCAGTGAGACAGGGGTAGCAGAGACCCAGTACTTC.